This TCR beta chain was sequenced during a study of cytomegalovirus exposure and HLA in healthy donors. Study details: The roughly 120 validation repertoires, a later analysis reported, used the same platform as the 550 to 800 first-cohort repertoires.

This CDR3 is built from 12 residues. From germline, CDR1 is SGHTA and CDR2 FQGNSA. V dropped 1 base and J dropped 7 bases, with 8 bases sitting between them. The protocol was immunoSEQ multiplex PCR, while the TCRdb copy is restricted to in-frame clones and leaves out a portion. The table lists 260,000 or so clones, 80% to 95% of them singletons. The V call is TRBV7-2, the J call TRBJ2-7; TRBD2 might be the D (6 bases). The receptor comes from a woman under 40 in good health and CMV-seronegative. Sequencing was carried out using PBMCs. DNA for the CDR3: TGTGCCAGCAGCTTAGTAGGGAGGGAGCAGTACTTC. Translation: CASSLVGREQYF. The full variable domain, rest sourced from reference TRBV7-2 and TRBJ2-7, is GAGVSQSPSNKVTEKGKDVELRCDPISGHTALYWYRQSLGQGLEFLIYFQGNSAPDKSGLPSDRFSAERTGGSVSTLTIQRTQQEDSAVYLCASSLVGREQYFGPGTRLTVT.